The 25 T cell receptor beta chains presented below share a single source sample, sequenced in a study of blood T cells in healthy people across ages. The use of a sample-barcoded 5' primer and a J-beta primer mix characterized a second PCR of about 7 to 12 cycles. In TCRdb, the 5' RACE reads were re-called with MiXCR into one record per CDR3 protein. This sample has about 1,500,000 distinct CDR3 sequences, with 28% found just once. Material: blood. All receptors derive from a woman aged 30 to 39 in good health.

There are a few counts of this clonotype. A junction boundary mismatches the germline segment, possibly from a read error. In DNA, the CDR3 is TGTGCCGGCAGTCCGGGGACAGCACCTCACGAGCAGTACTTC. Residues: CAGSPGTAPHEQYF. The rearrangement uses TRBV27 and TRBJ2-7; 7 nucleotides line up with TRBD1. CDR1 and CDR2 from the germline V gene are MNHEY and SMNVEV (reference sequence). CDR3 length: 14 amino acids.

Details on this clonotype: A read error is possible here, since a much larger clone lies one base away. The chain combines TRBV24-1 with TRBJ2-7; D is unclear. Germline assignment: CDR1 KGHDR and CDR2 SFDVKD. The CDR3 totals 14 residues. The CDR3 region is CATSDLCHSYGQYF. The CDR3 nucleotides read TGTGCCACCAGTGATTTATGCCACTCCTACGGGCAGTACTTC.

The CDR3 is CSARSEETQYF. The CDR3 coding sequence is TGCAGTGCACGGTCCGAAGAGACCCAGTACTTC. This chain connects TRBV20-1 to TRBJ2-5; unclear D gene. Germline V gene sequence: CDR1 DFQATT, CDR2 SNEGSKA (reference sequence). This CDR3 is 11 amino acids long. V shed 6 bases and J shed 3 bases, with 8 bases lying between them.

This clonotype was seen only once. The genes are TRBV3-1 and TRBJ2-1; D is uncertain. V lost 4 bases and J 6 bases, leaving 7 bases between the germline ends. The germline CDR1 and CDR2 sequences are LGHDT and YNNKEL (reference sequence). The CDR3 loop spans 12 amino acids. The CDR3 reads CASSLDCNEQFF. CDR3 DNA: TGTGCCAGCAGCCTAGACTGCAATGAGCAGTTCTTC.

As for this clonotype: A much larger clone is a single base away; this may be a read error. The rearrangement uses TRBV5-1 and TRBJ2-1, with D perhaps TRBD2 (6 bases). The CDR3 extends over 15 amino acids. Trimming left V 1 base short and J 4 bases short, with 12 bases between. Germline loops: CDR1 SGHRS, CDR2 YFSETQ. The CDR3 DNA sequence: TGCGCCAGCAGCTTGTCTAGCGAGGTATACAATGAGCAGTTCTTC. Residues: CASSLSSEVYNEQFF. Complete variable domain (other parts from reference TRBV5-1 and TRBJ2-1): KAGVTQTPRYLIKTRGQQVTLSCSPISGHRSVSWYQQTPGQGLQFLFEYFSETQRNKGNFPGRFSGRQFSNSRSEMNVSTLELGDSALYLCASSLSSEVYNEQFFGPGTRLTVL.

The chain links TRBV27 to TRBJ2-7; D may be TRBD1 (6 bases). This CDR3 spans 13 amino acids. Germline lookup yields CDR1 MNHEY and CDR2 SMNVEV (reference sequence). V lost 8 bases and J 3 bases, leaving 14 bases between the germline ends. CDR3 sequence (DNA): TGTGCCAGCGGGGTGACAGGCAACTACGAGCAGTACTTC. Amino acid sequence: CASGVTGNYEQYF.

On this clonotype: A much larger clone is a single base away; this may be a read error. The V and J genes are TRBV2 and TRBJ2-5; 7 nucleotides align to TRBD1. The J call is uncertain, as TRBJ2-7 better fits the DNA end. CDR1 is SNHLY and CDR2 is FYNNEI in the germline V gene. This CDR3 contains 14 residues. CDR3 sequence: CASSEAGQNYEQYF. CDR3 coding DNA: TGTGCCAGCAGTGAAGCGGGACAGAACTACGAGCAGTACTTC.

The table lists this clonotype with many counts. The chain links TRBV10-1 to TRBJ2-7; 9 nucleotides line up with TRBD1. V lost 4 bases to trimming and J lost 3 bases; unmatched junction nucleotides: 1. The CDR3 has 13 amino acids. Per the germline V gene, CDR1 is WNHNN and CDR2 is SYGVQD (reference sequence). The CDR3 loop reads CASSVGQGYEQYF. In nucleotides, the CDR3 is TGCGCCAGCAGTGTGGGACAGGGCTACGAGCAGTACTTC.

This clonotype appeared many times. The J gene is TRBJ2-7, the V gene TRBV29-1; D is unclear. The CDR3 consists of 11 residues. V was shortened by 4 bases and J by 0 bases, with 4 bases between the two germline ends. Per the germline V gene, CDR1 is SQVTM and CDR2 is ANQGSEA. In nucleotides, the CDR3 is TGCAGCGTTGCGGTCTCCTACGAGCAGTACTTC. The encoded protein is CSVAVSYEQYF.

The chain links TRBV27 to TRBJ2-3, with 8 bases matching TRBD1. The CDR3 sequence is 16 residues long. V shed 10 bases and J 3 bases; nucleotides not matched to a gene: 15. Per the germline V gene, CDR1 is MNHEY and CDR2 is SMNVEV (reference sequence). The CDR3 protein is CATKPGTGFGTDTQYF. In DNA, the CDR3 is TGTGCCACAAAGCCCGGGACAGGCTTTGGGACAGATACGCAGTATTTT.

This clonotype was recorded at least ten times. For the CDR3, the DNA is TGTGCCAGCAGCCTACATTCAGATACGCAGTATTTT. The encoded protein is CASSLHSDTQYF. The rearrangement joins TRBV3-1 to TRBJ2-3; D ambiguous. Germline V gene sequence: CDR1 LGHDT, CDR2 YNNKEL (reference sequence). The CDR3 extends over 12 amino acids. The V and J ends lost 4 bases and 4 bases respectively, with 6 bases between them.

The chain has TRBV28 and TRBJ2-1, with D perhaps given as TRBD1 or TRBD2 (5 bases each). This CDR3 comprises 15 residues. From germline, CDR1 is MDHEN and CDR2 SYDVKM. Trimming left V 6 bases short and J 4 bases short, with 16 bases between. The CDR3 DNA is TGTGCCAGCAGCCAACTCCGGGACGAATACAATGAGCAGTTCTTC. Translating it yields CASSQLRDEYNEQFF.

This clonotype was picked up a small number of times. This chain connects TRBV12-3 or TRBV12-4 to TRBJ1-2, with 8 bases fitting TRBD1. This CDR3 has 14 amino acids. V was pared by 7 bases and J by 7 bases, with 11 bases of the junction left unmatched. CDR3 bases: TGTGCCAGCACCCAACAGGGGGGGAGTCCTGGCTACACCTTC. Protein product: CASTQQGGSPGYTF.

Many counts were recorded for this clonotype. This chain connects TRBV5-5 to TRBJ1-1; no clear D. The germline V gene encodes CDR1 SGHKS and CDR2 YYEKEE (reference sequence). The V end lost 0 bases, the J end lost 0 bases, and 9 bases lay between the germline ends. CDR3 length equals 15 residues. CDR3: CASSLGWRLNTEAFF. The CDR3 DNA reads TGTGCCAGCAGCTTGGGTTGGCGGTTGAACACTGAAGCTTTCTTT.

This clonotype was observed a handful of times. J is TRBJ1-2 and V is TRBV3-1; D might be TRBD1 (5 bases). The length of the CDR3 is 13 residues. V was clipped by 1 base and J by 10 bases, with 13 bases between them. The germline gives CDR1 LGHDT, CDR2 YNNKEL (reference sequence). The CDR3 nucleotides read TGTGCCAGCAGCCAAGGAGGGGCTGGTGACTACACCTTC. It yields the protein CASSQGGAGDYTF.

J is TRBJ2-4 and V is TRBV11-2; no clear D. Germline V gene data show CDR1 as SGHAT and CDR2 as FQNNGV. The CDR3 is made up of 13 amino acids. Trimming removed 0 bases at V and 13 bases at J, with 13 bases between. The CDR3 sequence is CASSLDPVAVQYF. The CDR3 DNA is TGTGCCAGCAGCTTAGACCCAGTGGCAGTACAGTACTTC.

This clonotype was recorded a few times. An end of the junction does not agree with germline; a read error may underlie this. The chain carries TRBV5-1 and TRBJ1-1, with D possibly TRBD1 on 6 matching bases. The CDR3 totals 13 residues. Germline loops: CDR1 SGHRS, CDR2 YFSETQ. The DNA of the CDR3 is TGCACCAGCTTCGACAGGATGAACACTGAAGCTTTCTTT. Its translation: CTSFDRMNTEAFF. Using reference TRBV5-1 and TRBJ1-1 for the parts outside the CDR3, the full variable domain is KAGVTQTPRYLIKTRGQQVTLSCSPISGHRSVSWYQQTPGQGLQFLFEYFSETQRNKGNFPGRFSGRQFSNSRSEMNVSTLELGDSALYLCTSFDRMNTEAFFGQGTRLTVV.

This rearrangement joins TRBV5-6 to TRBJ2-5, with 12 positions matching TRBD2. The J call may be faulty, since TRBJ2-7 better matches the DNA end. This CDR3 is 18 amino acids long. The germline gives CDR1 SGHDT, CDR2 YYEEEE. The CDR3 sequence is CASSSRRTSGAQNYEQYF. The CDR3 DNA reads TGTGCCAGCAGCTCCCGGAGGACTAGCGGGGCCCAAAACTACGAGCAGTACTTC.

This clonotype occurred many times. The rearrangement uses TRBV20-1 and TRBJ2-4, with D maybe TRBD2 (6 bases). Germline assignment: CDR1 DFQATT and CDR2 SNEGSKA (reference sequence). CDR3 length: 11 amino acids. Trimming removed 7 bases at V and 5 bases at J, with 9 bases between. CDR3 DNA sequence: TGCAGTGTGGAGGGAGAAAACATTCAGTACTTC. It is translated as CSVEGENIQYF.

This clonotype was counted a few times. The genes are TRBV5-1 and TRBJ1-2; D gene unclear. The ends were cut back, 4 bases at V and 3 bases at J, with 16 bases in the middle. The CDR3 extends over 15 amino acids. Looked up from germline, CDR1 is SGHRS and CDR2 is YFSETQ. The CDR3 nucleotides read TGCGCCAGCAGCCTAAACGGTCCGGCGGACTATGGCTACACCTTC. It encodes CASSLNGPADYGYTF.

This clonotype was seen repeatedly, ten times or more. The chain's CDR3 is CSAPDFYNEQFF. CDR3 bases: TGCAGTGCGCCGGACTTTTACAATGAGCAGTTCTTC. The chain combines TRBV20-1 with TRBJ2-1; a possible D gene is TRBD2 (5 bases). Per germline, CDR1 DFQATT and CDR2 SNEGSKA (reference sequence). With 6 bases removed from V and 4 bases from J, the gap between germline ends came to 10 bases. The CDR3 consists of 12 residues.

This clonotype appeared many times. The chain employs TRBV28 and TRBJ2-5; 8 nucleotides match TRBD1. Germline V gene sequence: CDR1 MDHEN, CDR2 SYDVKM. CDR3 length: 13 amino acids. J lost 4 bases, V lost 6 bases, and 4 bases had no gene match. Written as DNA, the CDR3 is TGTGCCAGCAGACCACAGGGGGTAGAGACCCAGTACTTC. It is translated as CASRPQGVETQYF.

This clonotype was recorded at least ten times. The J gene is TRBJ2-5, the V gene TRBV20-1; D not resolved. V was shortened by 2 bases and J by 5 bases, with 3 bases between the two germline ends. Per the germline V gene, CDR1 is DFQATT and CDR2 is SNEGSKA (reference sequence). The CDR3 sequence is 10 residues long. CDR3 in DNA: TGCAGTGCTAGAAGCGAGACCCAGTACTTC. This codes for CSARSETQYF.

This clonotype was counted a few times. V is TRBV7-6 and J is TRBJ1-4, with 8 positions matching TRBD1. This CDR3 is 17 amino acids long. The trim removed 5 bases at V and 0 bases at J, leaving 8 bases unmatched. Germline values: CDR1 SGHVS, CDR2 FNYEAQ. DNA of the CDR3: TGTGCCAGCAGCCAATACAGGGGGGAAGCAACTAATGAAAAACTGTTTTTT. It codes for CASSQYRGEATNEKLFF.

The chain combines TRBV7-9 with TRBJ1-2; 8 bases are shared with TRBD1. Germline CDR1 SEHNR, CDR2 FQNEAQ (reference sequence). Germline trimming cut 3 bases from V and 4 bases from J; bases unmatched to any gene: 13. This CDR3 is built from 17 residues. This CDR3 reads CASSFPETGVMFYGYTF. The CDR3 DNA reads TGTGCCAGCAGCTTCCCAGAGACAGGGGTTATGTTCTATGGCTACACCTTC. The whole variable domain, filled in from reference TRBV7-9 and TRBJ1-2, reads DTGVSQNPRHKITKRGQNVTFRCDPISEHNRLYWYRQTLGQGPEFLTYFQNEAQLEKSRLLSDRFSAERPKGSFSTLEIQRTEQGDSAMYLCASSFPETGVMFYGYTFGSGTRLTVV.